Listed below are T cell receptor beta chains from one sample, sequenced in a study of shared clonotypes between healthy human individuals. Produced via immunoSEQ multiplex PCR; TCRdb's table is partial and in-frame only. The sample gives over a million clones, roughly 97% of which show up once; about 1% is in the top ten. The sample was naive CD4+ T cells sorted from blood. Every receptor here comes from a man younger than 40 in good health. Each CDR3 is given with its conserved first and last residue. The D gene is left open where the match is weak.

j_call d_call v_call cdr3_aa
TRBJ2-2 TRBD1 TRBV10-3 CAISESTGKSNSTNTGELFF
TRBJ1-1 TRBD1 TRBV7-2 CASSSTGYTEAFF
TRBJ1-2 NA TRBV30 CAWRVSRGGYTF
TRBJ1-5 NA TRBV5-4 CASSLGADQPQHF
TRBJ1-5 TRBD1 TRBV10-2 CASSWTGVDQPQHF
TRBJ2-4 NA TRBV5-4 CASSLQGALAKNIQYF
TRBJ2-1 NA TRBV29-1 CSVASAGQFF
TRBJ2-7 TRBD2 TRBV30 CAGKTTSGIYEQYF
TRBJ1-1 NA TRBV14 CASIRRGTAGNTEAFF
TRBJ2-1 NA TRBV9 CASSVQGNEQFF
TRBJ2-2 NA TRBV7-6 CASSLIGGGTGELFF
TRBJ2-1 TRBD2 TRBV6-1 CASSSLADYNEQFF
TRBJ1-5 NA TRBV5-5 CASRAVYSNQPQHF
TRBJ2-7 NA TRBV6-1 CASPRGTGTSYEQYF
TRBJ1-1 NA TRBV7-2 CATKRKQYEAFF
TRBJ2-7 NA TRBV6-1 CASKRDSDSYEQYF
TRBJ2-5 NA TRBV28 CASRLGTQETQYF
TRBJ1-3 NA TRBV5-6 CASTTQSGVGNTIYF
TRBJ2-5 TRBD2 TRBV5-3 CARSEAPGGETQYF
TRBJ2-2 NA TRBV6-5 CASNPGAGELFF
TRBJ2-7 TRBD1 TRBV5-4 CASSDGQGDDEQYF
TRBJ1-2 NA TRBV19 CASSRGQLYGYTF
TRBJ1-3 NA TRBV7-8 CASSLDRAGGNTIYF
TRBJ2-7 TRBD2 TRBV5-5 CASSLLPPWSGGRSYEQYF
TRBJ1-1 NA TRBV4-2 CASSQADQGFLTEAFF